A single TCR beta chain is shown here with its context. Its antigen specificity is not known. No base quality values were provided; no much bigger clone lies one nucleotide off. This record comes from a study of control samples from healthy donors and cancer patients (dated by TCRdb to between 2020 and 2021). Preparation of the library involved the immunoSEQ multiplex PCR assay. TCRdb holds this immuneACCESS table with in-frame rearrangements only. Some clones are missing; in checked studies, unresolved V genes explain under half, and the rest has no known cause. In all, the sample holds 90,000 to 140,000 clones, and 83% of those were seen once. The ten largest clonotypes hold 13% of the sample. V ends up 2 bases short and J 4 bases short, with an unmatched junction base count of 14. Including cysteine and phenylalanine, the CDR3 has 18 amino acids. The CDR3 DNA has 54 bases and is translated from base 1. The germline V gene (reference sequence) gives CDR1 as SGHKS and CDR2 as YYEKEE.

Sequencing was carried out using blood. The V and J genes are TRBV5-5 and TRBJ2-3; the junction holds 9 bases that match TRBD1. The TCR was taken from a woman in her fifties or sixties in good health. The CDR3 protein: CASSFLHRDRVISDTQYF. The DNA sequence reads TGTGCCAGCAGCTTTCTCCATAGGGACAGGGTAATTTCAGATACGCAGTATTTT.